This T cell receptor (beta chain) was sequenced during a study of response to subunit inactivated influenza vaccine. Unmatched junction bases numbered 8, after V lost 3 bases and J lost 7 bases. CDR3 length: 14 residues. TCRdb fed the RT-PCR reads into MiXCR, producing one record per CDR3 protein. The sample yields about 650,000 distinct CDR3 sequences, 15% to 18% seen once. The sample here was PBMCs from blood, taken roughly 13 days after vaccination. This TCR was sampled from a man in his fifties or sixties who received an inactivated influenza vaccine. The rearrangement links TRBV12-3 or TRBV12-4 to TRBJ2-5, with 7 bases aligning to TRBD1. The CDR3 DNA reads TGTGCCAGCAGTTTCTTGGACAGGACTGGGACCCAGTACTTC. As protein: CASSFLDRTGTQYF.